This note documents a single T cell receptor (beta chain) sequence. Its antigen is currently unknown. The record originates from a study of shared clonotypes between healthy human individuals. Study-level findings and limits: A generally larger estimated richness was seen in naive subsets than in memory subsets.

V was cut by 5 bases and J by 3 bases, with 18 bases left in between. Germline V gene data show CDR1 as SGHDT and CDR2 as YYEEEE. The CDR3 loop spans 15 amino acids. This table comes from immunoSEQ multiplex PCR, and its TCRdb copy is limited to in-frame clones, with some not included. The table has 2 million to 2.5 million clones, 80% to 95% seen once; the top ten hold 0.3% to 0.4%. The source of this sequence is a man younger than 35 in good health. Some clones in this sample may be carry-over from other donors' samples. The V and J genes are TRBV5-6 and TRBJ2-7; D is tentatively TRBD1 or TRBD2 (5 bases each). Source material: naive CD4+ T cells from PBMCs. Regarding subset: CD45RA+ positively selected. In DNA, the CDR3 is TGTGCCAGCAGGCAGTCCGGGACCTCCAACTACGAGCAGTACTTC. Translating it yields CASRQSGTSNYEQYF.